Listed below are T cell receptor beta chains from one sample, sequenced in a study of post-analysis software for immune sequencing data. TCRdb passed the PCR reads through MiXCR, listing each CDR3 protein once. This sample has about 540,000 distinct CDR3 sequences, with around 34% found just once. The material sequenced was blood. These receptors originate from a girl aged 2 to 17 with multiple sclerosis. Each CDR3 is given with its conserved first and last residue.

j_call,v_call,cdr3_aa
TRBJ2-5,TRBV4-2,CASSQGLAMMFQETQYF
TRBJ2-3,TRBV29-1,CSVGGVTDTQYF
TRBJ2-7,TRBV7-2,CASSSAAQPYEQYF
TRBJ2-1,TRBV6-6,CASSYRDRAKYNEQFF
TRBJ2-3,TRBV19,CASSSGVNTQYF
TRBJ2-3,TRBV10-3,CAISESTRGLSIDTQYF
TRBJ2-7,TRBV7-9,CASSLSIYEQYF
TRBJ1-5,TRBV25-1,CASSESEGINQPQHF
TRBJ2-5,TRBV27,CASSLRGVETQYF
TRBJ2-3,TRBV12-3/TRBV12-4,CASTFHVRADTQYF
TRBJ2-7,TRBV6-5,CASSYLPDPRQGISEQYF
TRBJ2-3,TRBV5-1,CASSLEPSTGDTQYF
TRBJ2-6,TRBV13,CAMGRRESGANVLTF
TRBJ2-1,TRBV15,CATSRGSATPGFDEQFF
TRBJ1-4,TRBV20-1,CSVDGGSDEKLFF
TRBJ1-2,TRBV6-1,CASEELYGYTF
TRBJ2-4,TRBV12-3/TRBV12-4,CASSLVAGVTKNIQYF
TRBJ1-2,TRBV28,CASGWPTLKEGYTF
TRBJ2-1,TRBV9,CASSGDSGGPYNEQFF
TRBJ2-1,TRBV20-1,CSASDGGYNEQFF
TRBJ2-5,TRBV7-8,CASSLVGQIQETQYF
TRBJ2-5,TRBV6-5,CASSYSGQDGVLRDWEQYF
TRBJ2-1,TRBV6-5,CASSLGPPWSNEQFF
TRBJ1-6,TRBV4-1,CASSQDGDTSSYNSPLHF
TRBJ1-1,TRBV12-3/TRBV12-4,CASSASGTGIVGTEAFF
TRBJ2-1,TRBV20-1,CSAPLAGGDNEQFF
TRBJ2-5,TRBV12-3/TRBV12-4,CASIRTGGAETQYF
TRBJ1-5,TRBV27,CASGPRGTGNQPQHF
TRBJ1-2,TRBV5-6,CASSLEASRAGNGYTF
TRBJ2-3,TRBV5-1,CASSLLGSPSTDTQYF
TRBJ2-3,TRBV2,CATRPIARGVAKDTQYF
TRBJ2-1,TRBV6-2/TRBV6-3,CASGNSPYNEQFF
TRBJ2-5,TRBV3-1,CASSQDMEGGETQYF
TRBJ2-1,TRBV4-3,CASSQSLQEKQFF
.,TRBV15,CATSSTGTERYEQYF
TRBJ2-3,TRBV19,CASSWKEASTDTQYF
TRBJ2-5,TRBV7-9,CASNLGGFVGETQYF
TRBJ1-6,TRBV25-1,CASSGRAPPNSPLHF
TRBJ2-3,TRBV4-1,CASSPSPGEGTDTQYF
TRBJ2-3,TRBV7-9,CASSLTRGGDTQYF
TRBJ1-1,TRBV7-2,CASSTRTISRAEAFF
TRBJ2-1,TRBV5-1,CASSPSGLYNVQFF
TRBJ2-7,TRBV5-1,CASSIPPYNEQYF